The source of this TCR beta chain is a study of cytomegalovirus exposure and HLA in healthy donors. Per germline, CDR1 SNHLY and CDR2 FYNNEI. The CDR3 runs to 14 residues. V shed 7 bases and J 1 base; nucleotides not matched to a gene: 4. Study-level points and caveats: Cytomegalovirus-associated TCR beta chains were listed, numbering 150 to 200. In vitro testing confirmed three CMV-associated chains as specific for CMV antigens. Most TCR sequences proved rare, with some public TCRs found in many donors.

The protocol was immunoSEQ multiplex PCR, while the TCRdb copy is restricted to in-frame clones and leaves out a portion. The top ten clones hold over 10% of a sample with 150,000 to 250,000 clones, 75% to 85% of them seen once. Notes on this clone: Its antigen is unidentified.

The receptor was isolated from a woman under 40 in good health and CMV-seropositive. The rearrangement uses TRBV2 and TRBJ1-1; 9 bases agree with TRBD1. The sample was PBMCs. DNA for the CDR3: TGTGCCAGCACGGCGGGACAGGGGAACACTGAAGCTTTCTTT. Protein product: CASTAGQGNTEAFF.